Listed here are 21 T cell receptor beta chains from one sample, sequenced in a study of blood T cells in healthy people across ages. Combining a sample-barcoded 5' primer with a J-beta primer mix, a second PCR ran for roughly 6 to 11 cycles. TCRdb re-called the 5' RACE reads with MiXCR, one entry per CDR3 protein. The sample lists about 800,000 distinct CDR3 sequences, around 25% seen once, with under 4% in the top ten. These records were also assigned to another study, of T cells of mothers and their children.

The sequencing sample was made of blood. The receptors were sampled from a boy aged 5-17 years in good health.

This chain uses TRBV7-9 with TRBJ2-3, with 7 nucleotides matching TRBD2. The trim removed 6 bases at V and 10 bases at J, leaving 13 bases unmatched. CDR1 is SEHNR, CDR2 FQNEAQ, per germline (reference sequence). The CDR3 extends over 14 amino acids. CDR3 DNA: TGTGCCAGCAGGTCGTGGGAGGGCCGACTTGCGCAGTATTTT. This encodes CASRSWEGRLAQYF.

This clonotype occurred a few times. The J gene is TRBJ1-2, the V gene TRBV4-3; maybe TRBD1 (6 bases). V was clipped by 0 bases and J by 2 bases, with 7 bases between them. This CDR3 is built from 14 residues. Germline assignment: CDR1 LGHNA and CDR2 YSLEER. As DNA, the CDR3 is TGCGCCAGCAGCCAAGATACAGGGAACTATGGCTACACCTTC. It codes for CASSQDTGNYGYTF.

The CDR3 is CASSPTGTGSEKLFF. The CDR3 DNA reads as TGTGCCAGCTCACCTACCGGGACAGGGTCTGAAAAACTGTTTTTT. This chain links TRBV18 with TRBJ1-4; 9 bases match TRBD1. CDR1 is KGHSH, CDR2 LQKENI, per germline. The junction had 6 bases not matched to a gene; V was cut back by 3 bases and J by 7 bases. The CDR3 runs to 15 residues. Full variable domain (missing parts from reference TRBV18 and TRBJ1-4): NAGVMQNPRHLVRRRGQEARLRCSPMKGHSHVYWYRQLPEEGLKFMVYLQKENIIDESGMPKERFSAEFPKEGPSILRIQQVVRGDSAAYFCASSPTGTGSEKLFFGSGTQLSVL.

This clonotype has a count of ten or more. The V call is TRBV12-3 or TRBV12-4, the J call TRBJ2-5; 10 positions match TRBD1. The CDR3 has 14 amino acids. J was trimmed by 5 bases and V by 3 bases; bases with no gene match: 3. Here the CDR3 DNA reads TGTGCCAGCAGTTTGGGACAGGGGAGCGAGACCCAGTACTTC. Translated, it gives CASSLGQGSETQYF.

This sequence joins TRBV7-2 and TRBJ2-2; 8 bases fit TRBD1. V shed 7 bases, J shed 5 bases, and the junction held 6 bases outside the gene matches. This CDR3 region has 14 residues. The germline V gene has CDR1 SGHTA and CDR2 FQGNSA. For the CDR3, the DNA is TGTGCCAGCACCTTTACAGGGGGTACCGGGGAGCTGTTTTTT. Translated, it gives CASTFTGGTGELFF.

This clonotype was recorded a few times. V and J are TRBV6-2 or TRBV6-3 and TRBJ1-2, with TRBD1 matching over 8 bases. V gave up 10 bases and J gave up 3 bases; unmatched junction bases: 7. This CDR3 spans 13 amino acids. Germline values: CDR1 MNHEY, CDR2 SVGEGT. The CDR3 protein is CATRTGFYYGYTF. The CDR3 DNA follows: TGTGCCACCCGGACAGGGTTTTACTATGGCTACACCTTC.

V usage is TRBV27 and J usage is TRBJ2-7; no definite D call. The CDR3 loop spans 13 amino acids. The germline V gene has CDR1 MNHEY and CDR2 SMNVEV (reference sequence). Trimming took off 8 bases at V and 3 bases at J, with 14 bases between the two ends. CDR3 sequence: CASVNEPVYEQYF. The CDR3 coding sequence is TGTGCCAGCGTCAACGAACCCGTCTACGAGCAGTACTTC.

Ten or more counts support this clonotype. The chain is built from TRBV29-1 and TRBJ2-2; D not certain. Trimming pared 5 bases from V and 7 bases from J, leaving 11 bases between. The CDR3 is 12 residues long. CDR1 SQVTM and CDR2 ANQGSEA come from the germline V gene. CDR3 loop: CSVIKGDGELFF. DNA of the CDR3: TGCAGCGTTATCAAAGGTGACGGGGAGCTGTTTTTT.

Ten or more counts support this clonotype. This sequence joins TRBV4-3 and TRBJ2-3; 8 positions match TRBD1. CDR3 length: 18 amino acids. Germline-derived CDR1 and CDR2 are LGHNA and YSLEER. V trimming: 0 bases; J trimming: 2 bases; junction bases outside the gene matches: 10. CDR3 in DNA: TGCGCCAGCAGCCAAGAGTTAAAACAGGGGGTTAACACAGATACGCAGTATTTT. As protein: CASSQELKQGVNTDTQYF.

V gene TRBV20-1 combines with J gene TRBJ2-7; the match to TRBD2 covers 7 bases. The CDR3 has 14 residues. After removal of 0 bases from V and 2 bases from J, the junction contained 4 bases not matched to a gene. The germline CDR1 and CDR2 sequences are DFQATT and SNEGSKA (reference sequence). The chain's CDR3 is CSARDARETYEQYF. The CDR3 nucleotides read TGCAGTGCTAGAGATGCGCGGGAGACCTACGAGCAGTACTTC.

CDR3 nucleotides: TGTGCCAGCAGCCCCAGTAGCGGGGGGGTGAATGAGCAGTTCTTC. It codes for CASSPSSGGVNEQFF. The chain combines TRBV3-1 with TRBJ2-1, with 11 bases aligning to TRBD2. There are 15 residues in the CDR3. Germline CDR1 LGHDT, CDR2 YNNKEL (reference sequence). V lost 4 bases to trimming and J lost 7 bases; unmatched junction nucleotides: 6.

This clonotype turned up a few times. V gene TRBV21-1 combines with J gene TRBJ2-7. TRBV21-1 is flagged as a pseudogene. The CDR3 runs to 16 residues. The CDR3 loop reads CASSKLGGRGRYEQYF. The CDR3 bases are TGTGCCAGCAGCAAATTGGGTGGACGTGGTCGATACGAGCAGTACTTC.

V gene TRBV20-1 combines with J gene TRBJ2-1, with D possibly called TRBD1 or TRBD2 (5 bases each). Germline CDR1 reads DFQATT; CDR2 reads SNEGSKA (reference sequence). Trimming removed 2 bases from V and 0 bases from J, with 14 bases in between. There are 16 residues in the CDR3. CDR3 nucleotide sequence: TGCAGTGCTAGACCATACACCGGGACCTCCTACAATGAGCAGTTCTTC. Its translation: CSARPYTGTSYNEQFF.

This chain uses TRBV9 with TRBJ1-1, with D uncertain. This CDR3 is 15 amino acids long. Deletions cut 0 bases from V and 0 bases from J, with 9 bases between. The V gene's germline CDR1 is SGDLS and CDR2 YYNGEE. The CDR3 DNA is TGTGCCAGCAGCGTAGGGGCAGATCTGAACACTGAAGCTTTCTTT. This gives the protein CASSVGADLNTEAFF.

This clonotype turned up a few times. The chain combines TRBV9 with TRBJ2-2, with D perhaps being TRBD1 or TRBD2 (6 bases each). The V end was cut by 7 bases, the J end by 1 base, with 11 bases between. The length of the CDR3 is 14 residues. CDR1 SGDLS and CDR2 YYNGEE come from the germline V gene. The CDR3 region has the DNA TGTGCCAGCTCCGGGGGCGAGAACACCGGGGAGCTGTTTTTT. This translates into CASSGGENTGELFF.

The chain links TRBV3-1 to TRBJ1-4; D gene uncertain. Trimming stripped 6 bases from V and 0 bases from J, with 5 bases between. The CDR3 extends over 13 amino acids. Germline V gene lookup returns CDR1 LGHDT and CDR2 YNNKEL (reference sequence). The DNA for the CDR3 is TGTGCCAGCAGATCAGCAACTAATGAAAAACTGTTTTTT. The encoded protein is CASRSATNEKLFF.

The rearrangement links TRBV2 to TRBJ1-4; D remains unclear. The CDR3 has 15 amino acids. Trimming stripped 8 bases from V and 7 bases from J, with 20 bases between. Germline V CDR1 and CDR2: SNHLY, FYNNEI. DNA for the CDR3: TGTGCCAGCCCTCCTTCCCGGAAAAAGGGTGAAAAACTGTTTTTT. Translation gives CASPPSRKKGEKLFF.

This clonotype was recorded at least ten times. The chain recombines TRBV28 with TRBJ1-1, with D hard to call. The CDR3 extends over 14 amino acids. Per germline, CDR1 MDHEN and CDR2 SYDVKM. The germline V and J ends were trimmed by 1 base and 1 base, with 7 bases remaining between them. Here the CDR3 DNA reads TGTGCCAGCAGTTTATTTTCCCAGAACACTGAAGCTTTCTTT. This sequence encodes CASSLFSQNTEAFF.

This clonotype came up many times. The chain couples TRBV7-2 to TRBJ2-3, with 10 bases lining up with TRBD2. Germline CDR1 and CDR2: SGHTA and FQGNSA. CDR3 size: 15 residues. After removal of 6 bases from V and 2 bases from J, the junction contained 5 bases not matched to a gene. The CDR3 is CASSPLAGYTDTQYF. The CDR3 DNA sequence: TGTGCCAGCAGTCCACTAGCGGGGTACACAGATACGCAGTATTTT.

The sample holds a few counts of this clonotype. V and J are TRBV7-8 and TRBJ2-7; D uncertain. The CDR3 is 15 amino acids. The germline CDR1 and CDR2 sequences are SGHVS and FQNEAQ. With 4 bases removed from V and 1 base from J, the gap between germline ends came to 14 bases. Here the CDR3 DNA reads TGTGCCAGCAGCTACTCCGTCGACGGATCCTACGAGCAGTACTTC. It encodes CASSYSVDGSYEQYF.

Many counts were recorded for this clonotype. The chain carries TRBV6-2 or TRBV6-3 and TRBJ2-1; 9 bases fit TRBD2. Trimming took 2 bases from V and 5 from J; bases not matched to a gene: 7. Germline CDR1 reads MNHEY; CDR2 reads SVGEGT. The CDR3 totals 16 residues. CDR3 residues: CASSYPQRGEHNEQFF. The CDR3 coding sequence is TGTGCCAGCAGTTACCCCCAGCGGGGGGAACACAATGAGCAGTTCTTC.